This T cell receptor beta chain was found in a study of T cell repertoires in cytomegalovirus infection. Across the study: Selection of CMV epitopes for the study included recently identified HLA-C-restricted and well-studied HLA-B-restricted ones. Study-wide findings and caveats: Predominance within the ex vivo response was attributable to HLA-C-restricted CMV-specific TCR beta clonotypes.

TCRdb ran MiXCR on the reads and lists one entry per CDR3 protein. The sample includes 400,000 to 600,000 distinct CDR3 sequences, under 55% of them seen just once. As for this clonotype: Its specificity is unknown.

This specimen consisted of cultured PBMCs, obtained from culture after CMV antigen stimulation. This receptor was identified in a human donor in good health (CMV status not recorded). Some clones in this sample may be carry-over from other donors' samples.

In DNA form, the CDR3 reads TGTGCCAGCAGTTTAGCGCTGAGGGGGGGGAGATCTAAGTACAATGAGCAGTTCTTC. It specifies CASSLALRGGRSKYNEQFF. The rearrangement links TRBV12-3 or TRBV12-4 to TRBJ2-1; weak D call: TRBD2 (7 bases). Between the trimmed V and J ends, which lost 0 bases and 4 bases, there was a span of 22 bases. CDR3 length: 19 residues.